This record looks at one T cell receptor (beta chain) sequence and its context. V trimming: 4 bases; J trimming: 2 bases; junction bases outside the gene matches: 8. The CDR3 runs to 17 residues. The germline V gene encodes CDR1 LNHDA and CDR2 SQIVND (reference sequence). This sample was taken from a study of CD4+ T cells in melanoma. TCRdb's table, derived via immunoSEQ multiplex PCR, lists solely in-frame clones and lacks some. Found here are over 100,000 clones, roughly 90% of them singletons; the top ten hold 3% to 4%. What was sequenced was peripheral blood. This clonotype originated in a human donor with melanoma. This chain joins TRBV19 and TRBJ2-7; TRBD2 agrees at 13 bases. CDR3 nucleotide sequence: TGTGCCAGTAGTACGCTTCCGGGACTAGCGGGAACCTACGAGCAGTACTTC. Translating it yields CASSTLPGLAGTYEQYF.